The 16 T cell receptor beta chains listed next were all sequenced from one sample in a study of Ad26.COV2.S vaccination and SARS-CoV-2 variants. Treatment reported: approximately 18 received Ad26.COV2.S at low or high dose, single or two shots; 5 received placebo; per-sample allocation not given. Collection of the samples took place on day 63 after the first injection of vaccine or placebo. TCRdb's copy holds only in-frame clones and misses some; the assay was immunoSEQ multiplex PCR. The data contain about 330,000 clones, under 90% of them singletons. The sample here was peripheral blood, taken in a trial of Ad26.COV2.S vaccine versus placebo. Source of these receptors: a person between 18 and 65 years old who received the Ad26.COV2.S COVID-19 vaccine or a placebo.

V usage is TRBV4-1 and J usage is TRBJ1-1; D gene unclear. Germline V gene sequence: CDR1 MGHRA, CDR2 YSYEKL. The V end was cut by 1 base, the J end by 3 bases, with 6 bases between. CDR3 length: 13 amino acids. The CDR3 is CASSQAGDTEAFF. Written as DNA, the CDR3 is TGCGCCAGCAGCCAAGCGGGAGACACTGAAGCTTTCTTT.

The V call is TRBV4-1, the J call TRBJ1-5, with D possibly being TRBD1 (5 bases). The CDR3 has 17 amino acids. CDR1 and CDR2 (germline): MGHRA, YSYEKL. V was pared by 3 bases and J by 7 bases, with 22 bases between. CDR3 sequence reads: CASSQRGDSQAGQPQHF. CDR3 bases: TGCGCCAGCAGCCAGAGAGGGGATTCACAGGCTGGGCAGCCCCAGCATTTT.

The chain couples TRBV7-9 to TRBJ2-3, with 9 bases that match TRBD2. Germline CDR1 SEHNR, CDR2 FQNEAQ (reference sequence). The length of the CDR3 is 15 residues. Trimming cost V 7 bases and J 3 bases; bases outside gene matches: 8. The CDR3 DNA follows: TGTGCCAGCACAACCCAAGCGGGAGGAACAGATACGCAGTATTTT. It is translated as CASTTQAGGTDTQYF.

This sequence joins TRBV11-2 and TRBJ2-3; 9 bases fit TRBD2. V dropped 0 bases and J dropped 6; count of bases not matched to a gene: 10. The CDR3 is made up of 17 amino acids. Germline values: CDR1 SGHAT, CDR2 FQNNGV. CDR3 in DNA: TGTGCCAGCAGCTTAGATATCTGGCGGGGGGGCCCCGATACGCAGTATTTT. It codes for CASSLDIWRGGPDTQYF.

V is TRBV5-4 and J is TRBJ2-3; 7 bases agree with TRBD2. The CDR3 has 15 amino acids. CDR1 and CDR2 from the germline V gene are SGHNT and YYREEE (reference sequence). V trimming: 4 bases; J trimming: 0 bases; junction bases outside the gene matches: 5. The chain's CDR3 is CASSPSSGSTDTQYF. The CDR3 DNA sequence: TGTGCCAGCAGCCCATCTAGCGGAAGCACAGATACGCAGTATTTT.

The table lists this clone with a count of one. The chain uses TRBV11-3 and TRBJ2-1; D is perhaps TRBD2 (5 bases). V lost 6 bases and J 6 bases, leaving 12 bases between the germline ends. CDR1 is SGHNT and CDR2 is YENEEA in the germline V gene. The length of the CDR3 is 13 residues. The CDR3 nucleotides are TGTGCCAGCAGAATCGCGGGCCCCAATGAGCAGTTCTTC. Protein product: CASRIAGPNEQFF.

The rearrangement joins TRBV6-5 to TRBJ1-1, with 7 bases that match TRBD1. The length of the CDR3 is 15 residues. Germline CDR1 and CDR2: MNHEY and SVGAGI. Trimming cost V 6 bases and J 2 bases; bases outside gene matches: 9. CDR3 residues: CASSAYRGTNTEAFF. The CDR3 DNA follows: TGTGCCAGCAGCGCGTACAGGGGCACAAACACTGAAGCTTTCTTT.

The V gene is TRBV24-1, the J gene TRBJ2-1, with unresolved D. The CDR3 covers 15 residues. CDR1 is KGHDR, CDR2 SFDVKD, per germline. Trimming pared 2 bases from V and 1 base from J, leaving 8 bases between. The DNA of the CDR3 is TGTGCCACCAGTGATTCCGGCCCTTCCTACAATGAGCAGTTCTTC. Translation: CATSDSGPSYNEQFF.

V is TRBV7-2 and J is TRBJ1-1, with D unresolved. V lost 5 bases and J lost 1, with 8 bases in between. CDR3 length equals 13 residues. CDR1 SGHTA and CDR2 FQGNSA come from the germline V gene. The chain's CDR3 is CASSRQQNTEAFF. The CDR3 region has the DNA TGTGCCAGCAGCAGGCAACAGAACACTGAAGCTTTCTTT.

The rearrangement links TRBV18 to TRBJ2-7; 7 bases agree with TRBD1. The ends lost 6 bases at V and 1 base at J; junction bases unmatched: 9. Germline CDR1 and CDR2: KGHSH and LQKENI. This CDR3 is built from 15 residues. DNA for the CDR3: TGTGCCAGCTCCCACTGGGACAGCGAGTCCTACGAGCAGTACTTC. Translated, it gives CASSHWDSESYEQYF. Using reference TRBV18 and TRBJ2-7 for the parts outside the CDR3, the full variable domain is NAGVMQNPRHLVRRRGQEARLRCSPMKGHSHVYWYRQLPEEGLKFMVYLQKENIIDESGMPKERFSAEFPKEGPSILRIQQVVRGDSAAYFCASSHWDSESYEQYFGPGTRLTVT.

J is TRBJ1-1 and V is TRBV6-5, with TRBD1 identical over 7 bases. The CDR3 contains 14 residues. Germline-derived CDR1 and CDR2 are MNHEY and SVGAGI. Trimming removed 4 bases from V and 6 bases from J; junction bases left unmatched: 8. CDR3 bases: TGTGCCAGCAGTTTCGGGACAGCCACGTCTGAAGCTTTCTTT. Translating gives CASSFGTATSEAFF.

This clone has a count of ten or more. The junction does not match germline at one end; this may be a read error. This rearrangement joins TRBV11-1 to TRBJ2-1; 9 nucleotides line up with TRBD2. CDR1 is SGHAT and CDR2 is FQDESV in the germline V gene (reference sequence). The CDR3 runs to 12 residues. For the CDR3, the DNA is TGTGCCAGCAGCCTAGCGGGAAATGAGCAGTTCTTC. As protein: CASSLAGNEQFF.

V and J are TRBV3-1 (or the pseudogene TRBV3-2) and TRBJ1-1, with 7 bases fitting TRBD1. There are 11 residues in the CDR3. Germline loops: CDR1 LGHDT, CDR2 YNNKEL (reference sequence). V shed 7 bases and J 6 bases; nucleotides not matched to a gene: 2. The CDR3 is CASTTGAEAFF. The CDR3 DNA reads as TGTGCCAGCACCACAGGGGCTGAAGCTTTCTTT.

The V gene is TRBV20-1, the J gene TRBJ1-4, with no clear D. Trimming pared 3 bases from V and 0 bases from J, leaving 8 bases between. The germline V gene encodes CDR1 DFQATT and CDR2 SNEGSKA (reference sequence). This CDR3 is 14 amino acids long. The CDR3 DNA is TGCAGTGCTAGTTGGGCGGCAACTAATGAAAAACTGTTTTTT. Its protein is CSASWAATNEKLFF.

The V call is TRBV6-4, the J call TRBJ2-7; 8 positions match TRBD1. V trimming: 4 bases; J trimming: 3 bases; junction bases outside the gene matches: 5. From germline, CDR1 is MRHNA and CDR2 SNTAGT. The CDR3 sequence is 14 residues long. The CDR3, as DNA: TGTGCCAGCAGTGCAAGACAGGGGCGCTACGAGCAGTACGTC. It encodes CASSARQGRYEQYV.

The V gene is TRBV5-6, the J gene TRBJ1-2; TRBD1 might be the D (6 bases). The CDR3 totals 13 residues. Per the germline V gene, CDR1 is SGHDT and CDR2 is YYEEEE. V lost 4 bases to trimming and J lost 9 bases, with 16 bases between them. The DNA for the CDR3 is TGTGCCAGCAGCCAACAGGGTATCTTAAGCTACACCTTC. Translation gives CASSQQGILSYTF.